This entry lists 9 T cell receptor beta chains sequenced from one sample in a study of beta chain features in type 1 diabetes. General study results and limits: Significant though moderate, a shortening of TCRB CDR3s appeared in all four CD4+ subsets of Type 1 diabetes patients.

These receptors have no known antigen. Since all of the isolated RNA was reverse transcribed, expressed TCRB transcripts were what got sequenced. Assay used: immunoSEQ multiplex PCR; TCRdb lists only in-frame clones, some missing. The sample lists nearly 350,000 clones, over 7% occurring once. The sequenced material came from central memory CD4+ T cells from blood. These receptors originate from a man younger than 45 with type 1 diabetes.

This chain uses TRBV4-3 with TRBJ2-3; the match to TRBD1 covers 9 bases. The germline V gene encodes CDR1 LGHNA and CDR2 YSLEER. The CDR3 sequence is 16 residues long. V lost 0 bases to trimming and J lost 0 bases; unmatched junction nucleotides: 1. CDR3: CASSQDGQGSTDTQYF. The CDR3 DNA is TGCGCCAGCAGCCAAGACGGACAGGGGAGCACAGATACGCAGTATTTT.

With regard to this clone: This may arise from a read error, as a much more abundant clone is one base away. V gene TRBV11-3 combines with J gene TRBJ2-2; D is ambiguous. This CDR3 region has 12 residues. Germline V gene sequence: CDR1 SGHNT, CDR2 YENEEA. The V and J ends lost 3 bases and 2 bases respectively, with 1 base between them. In DNA form, the CDR3 reads TGTGCCAGCAGCTTCAACACCGGGGAGCTGTTTTTT. It encodes CASSFNTGELFF.

The sample holds a few counts of this clone. CDR3 bases: TGTGCCAGCAGCTTCGGGCTTCCACAGAGCACAGATACGCAGTATTTT. Amino acids: CASSFGLPQSTDTQYF. This chain uses TRBV7-2 with TRBJ2-3, with D uncertain. Trimming removed 3 bases from V and 0 bases from J, with 13 bases in between. From germline, CDR1 is SGHTA and CDR2 FQGNSA. The CDR3 consists of 16 residues.

This clone appeared a few times. The chain recombines TRBV10-2 with TRBJ2-3; TRBD1 matches 7 bases. J gave up 4 bases and V 5 bases, and 6 bases lay outside the gene matches. CDR1 WSHSY and CDR2 SAAADI come from the germline V gene. The CDR3 loop spans 14 amino acids. CDR3 nucleotides: TGCGCCAGCAGTTCCCTAAGGGGGCCAGATACGCAGTATTTT. Protein sequence: CASSSLRGPDTQYF.

This clone occurred a few times. The chain employs TRBV19 and TRBJ2-6; the match to TRBD1 covers 10 bases. The germline V gene has CDR1 LNHDA and CDR2 SQIVND (reference sequence). This CDR3 comprises 18 residues. Unmatched junction bases numbered 8, after V lost 6 bases and J lost 0 bases. In nucleotides, the CDR3 is TGTGCCAGTAGCCCCGGACAGGGGGTCCTCTCTGGGGCCAACGTCCTGACTTTC. Translating it yields CASSPGQGVLSGANVLTF.

This chain links TRBV27 with TRBJ1-2; D possibly corresponds to TRBD1 (6 bases). Germline loops: CDR1 MNHEY, CDR2 SMNVEV (reference sequence). V gave up 5 bases and J gave up 8 bases, with 12 bases separating them. This CDR3 contains 12 residues. CDR3 in amino acids: CASSTTGSGYTF. The DNA for the CDR3 is TGTGCCAGCAGTACCACAGGGAGCGGCTACACCTTC.

The genes are TRBV5-1 and TRBJ2-1; tentatively, D is TRBD1 (6 bases). The CDR3 is made up of 11 amino acids. The V gene's germline CDR1 is SGHRS and CDR2 YFSETQ. Trimming took off 6 bases at V and 9 bases at J, with 10 bases between the two ends. The CDR3 sequence: CASKGDVEQFF. DNA for the CDR3: TGCGCCAGCAAGGGGGACGTTGAGCAGTTCTTC. Filled out from reference TRBV5-1 and TRBJ2-1, the complete variable domain reads KAGVTQTPRYLIKTRGQQVTLSCSPISGHRSVSWYQQTPGQGLQFLFEYFSETQRNKGNFPGRFSGRQFSNSRSEMNVSTLELGDSALYLCASKGDVEQFFGPGTRLTVL.

There are a few counts of this clone. The V and J genes are TRBV29-1 and TRBJ2-5; D possibly corresponds to TRBD1 (5 bases). Trimming cost V 6 bases and J 0 bases, with 8 bases left between them. Germline values: CDR1 SQVTM, CDR2 ANQGSEA. This CDR3 has 12 amino acids. CDR3 sequence reads: CSVRQYQETQYF. CDR3 nucleotides: TGCAGCGTACGACAGTACCAAGAGACCCAGTACTTC.

This clone was counted only a few times. The rearrangement joins TRBV29-1 to TRBJ2-2; perhaps TRBD2 as D (5 bases). Germline V gene lookup returns CDR1 SQVTM and CDR2 ANQGSEA. The CDR3 runs to 12 residues. The V gene lost 7 bases and the J gene lost 6 bases, with 12 bases spanning the gap. The DNA of the CDR3 is TGCAGCGCCCGGGGTTCGGCCGGGGAGCTGTTTTTT. This codes for CSARGSAGELFF.